The 22 T cell receptor beta chains below come from one sample, sequenced in a study of blood T cell repertoires in COVID-19. Using immunoSEQ multiplex PCR, the repertoire was profiled, and TCRdb retains in-frame clones only, with some absent. The sample includes some 150,000 clones, around 84% seen only once; the top ten take roughly 7.2%. The sample taken for sequencing was peripheral blood. These receptors originate from a woman aged 50 to 60 in a cohort sampled during active or convalescent COVID-19.

DNA for the CDR3: TGTGCCAGCAGCTTAATGAGCGAAAAACTGTTTTTT. Amino acids: CASSLMSEKLFF. The chain joins TRBV7-9 to TRBJ1-4; D unresolved. The germline V gene encodes CDR1 SEHNR and CDR2 FQNEAQ (reference sequence). V dropped 2 bases and J dropped 8 bases, with 6 bases sitting between them. The CDR3 runs to 12 residues.

This sequence joins TRBV30 and TRBJ1-6; 7 bases match TRBD1. From germline, CDR1 is GTSNPN and CDR2 SVGIG (reference sequence). The length of the CDR3 is 15 residues. The trim removed 4 bases at V and 10 bases at J, leaving 13 bases unmatched. The CDR3 DNA reads as TGTGCCTGGAATAGTCGAGACAGGGCCTCCTCACCCCTCCACTTT. It encodes CAWNSRDRASSPLHF.

J is TRBJ2-7 and V is TRBV7-2; 7 bases agree with TRBD2. Per the germline V gene, CDR1 is SGHTA and CDR2 is FQGNSA. CDR3 length equals 13 residues. The trim removed 3 bases at V and 7 bases at J, leaving 6 bases unmatched. CDR3 in amino acids: CASSLSGRGEQYF. DNA for the CDR3: TGTGCCAGCAGCTTGAGCGGGCGGGGGGAGCAGTACTTC.

The V and J genes are TRBV18 and TRBJ1-2; no definite D call. CDR1 is KGHSH, CDR2 LQKENI, per germline. The CDR3 is 16 amino acids. Trimming pared 3 bases from V and 0 bases from J, leaving 14 bases between. CDR3 region: CASSPEGSLANYGYTF. In DNA form, the CDR3 reads TGTGCCAGCTCACCGGAGGGTTCTTTAGCTAACTATGGCTACACCTTC. The variable domain in full, completed from reference TRBV18 and TRBJ1-2, reads NAGVMQNPRHLVRRRGQEARLRCSPMKGHSHVYWYRQLPEEGLKFMVYLQKENIIDESGMPKERFSAEFPKEGPSILRIQQVVRGDSAAYFCASSPEGSLANYGYTFGSGTRLTVV.

To note about this clone: The identical CDR3 is also encoded by other nucleotide sequences in the sample. The chain links TRBV6-6 to TRBJ2-7; the match to TRBD1 covers 7 bases. The ends lost 0 bases at V and 1 base at J; junction bases unmatched: 0. This CDR3 has 14 residues. Germline V gene lookup returns CDR1 MNHNY and CDR2 SVGAGI (reference sequence). The chain's CDR3 is CASSYSRGSYEQYF. In DNA, the CDR3 is TGTGCCAGCAGTTACTCCAGGGGGTCCTACGAGCAGTACTTC.

The chain joins TRBV19 to TRBJ1-4; no clear D. Looked up from germline, CDR1 is LNHDA and CDR2 is SQIVND (reference sequence). This CDR3 is built from 14 residues. Trimming left V 0 bases short and J 7 bases short, with 9 bases between. CDR3 in amino acids: CASSIDPGAEKLFF. The CDR3, as DNA: TGTGCCAGTAGTATAGACCCGGGAGCTGAAAAACTGTTTTTT.

The rearrangement links TRBV7-9 to TRBJ2-6; 8 bases are shared with TRBD1. V lost 5 bases to trimming and J lost 0 bases; unmatched junction nucleotides: 12. The CDR3 is made up of 19 amino acids. CDR1 SEHNR and CDR2 FQNEAQ come from the germline V gene (reference sequence). As DNA, the CDR3 is TGTGCCAGCAGCCCCACCCCACAGGGGGTGAACTCTGGGGCCAACGTCCTGACTTTC. Protein sequence: CASSPTPQGVNSGANVLTF.

V usage is TRBV9 and J usage is TRBJ1-2; 8 bases match TRBD1. The V gene's germline CDR1 is SGDLS and CDR2 YYNGEE. The CDR3 length is 16 residues. Unmatched junction bases numbered 8, after V lost 0 bases and J lost 4 bases. The CDR3 DNA is TGTGCCAGCAGCGTAGCGGGGACAGGTGGTGGCTATGGCTACACCTTC. It encodes CASSVAGTGGGYGYTF.

About this clone itself: An end of the junction does not agree with germline; a read error may underlie this. This chain uses TRBV3-1 (or the pseudogene TRBV3-2) with TRBJ2-1; perhaps TRBD2 as D (7 bases). The CDR3 has 14 residues. Germline loops: CDR1 LGHDT, CDR2 YNNKEL (reference sequence). The CDR3 protein is CASSRGKTRGAPIF. CDR3 in DNA: TGTGCCAGCAGCCGGGGGAAGACTCGGGGGGCCCCGATCTTC.

This chain connects TRBV20-1 to TRBJ1-2; weak D call: TRBD1 (6 bases). CDR3 size: 11 residues. Germline-derived CDR1 and CDR2 are DFQATT and SNEGSKA (reference sequence). The chain's CDR3 is CRAHGGHGYTF. The CDR3 region has the DNA TGCAGGGCCCACGGGGGGCATGGCTACACCTTC.

In DNA, the CDR3 is TGTGCCAGCAGCTTCGGGACTGCAAGGTCGCCCCAGCATTTT. It specifies CASSFGTARSPQHF. The V and J genes are TRBV7-9 and TRBJ1-5; D perhaps matches TRBD1 (5 bases). Germline V gene data show CDR1 as SEHNR and CDR2 as FQNEAQ (reference sequence). Trimming took off 3 bases at V and 9 bases at J, with 15 bases between the two ends. The length of the CDR3 is 14 residues. The whole variable domain, filled in from reference TRBV7-9 and TRBJ1-5, reads DTGVSQNPRHKITKRGQNVTFRCDPISEHNRLYWYRQTLGQGPEFLTYFQNEAQLEKSRLLSDRFSAERPKGSFSTLEIQRTEQGDSAMYLCASSFGTARSPQHFGDGTRLSIL.

This chain connects TRBV19 to TRBJ1-4; no clear D gene. Trimming cost V 6 bases and J 7 bases, with 18 bases left between them. This CDR3 is 15 amino acids long. Per germline, CDR1 LNHDA and CDR2 SQIVND (reference sequence). The CDR3 here is CASSEDYGRGEKLFF. The CDR3 nucleotides read TGTGCCAGTAGCGAAGACTACGGGCGGGGTGAAAAACTGTTTTTT.

The V and J genes are TRBV24-1 and TRBJ2-1; tentative D call: TRBD1 (6 bases). This CDR3 contains 13 residues. Germline CDR1 KGHDR, CDR2 SFDVKD. V was shortened by 7 bases and J by 5 bases, with 11 bases between the two germline ends. The CDR3 protein is CATSRDTNNEQFF. The CDR3 DNA reads TGTGCCACCAGCCGGGACACCAACAATGAGCAGTTCTTC.

The chain combines TRBV4-1 with TRBJ2-5; TRBD2 might be the D (6 bases). Trimming left V 1 base short and J 4 bases short, with 16 bases between. The CDR3 is 16 amino acids. The germline CDR1 and CDR2 sequences are MGHRA and YSYEKL. CDR3 sequence (DNA): TGCGCCAGCAGCCAAGCTGGGGGGTTAGGTTCAGAGACCCAGTACTTC. As protein: CASSQAGGLGSETQYF.

The V gene is TRBV7-9, the J gene TRBJ1-1, with 10 bases fitting TRBD1. Looked up from germline, CDR1 is SEHNR and CDR2 is FQNEAQ (reference sequence). The trim removed 5 bases at V and 8 bases at J, leaving 5 bases unmatched. The CDR3 has 13 amino acids. Here the CDR3 reads CASSSRDRGEAFF. CDR3 DNA sequence: TGTGCCAGCAGCAGCCGGGACAGGGGAGAAGCTTTCTTT.

The chain combines TRBV15 with TRBJ1-3; D gene ambiguous. The germline CDR1 and CDR2 sequences are LNHNV and YYDKDF (reference sequence). The CDR3 is made up of 16 amino acids. V dropped 0 bases and J dropped 0 bases, with 9 bases sitting between them. CDR3 sequence: CATSRDGSSSGNTIYF. As DNA, the CDR3 is TGTGCCACCAGCAGAGATGGCTCGTCCTCTGGAAACACCATATATTTT.

This chain uses TRBV18 with TRBJ2-7; weak D call: TRBD1 (5 bases). This CDR3 has 13 residues. V dropped 3 bases and J dropped 3 bases, with 9 bases sitting between them. Germline CDR1 is KGHSH and CDR2 is LQKENI. CDR3 sequence: CASSPNRNYEQYF. The DNA for the CDR3 is TGTGCCAGCTCACCGAACAGGAACTACGAGCAGTACTTC. The whole variable domain, remainder taken from reference TRBV18 and TRBJ2-7, is NAGVMQNPRHLVRRRGQEARLRCSPMKGHSHVYWYRQLPEEGLKFMVYLQKENIIDESGMPKERFSAEFPKEGPSILRIQQVVRGDSAAYFCASSPNRNYEQYFGPGTRLTVT.

The chain employs TRBV10-3 and TRBJ1-6; the D gene is possibly TRBD1 (5 bases). The CDR3 extends over 12 amino acids. The V gene's germline CDR1 is ENHRY and CDR2 SYGVKD. With 2 bases removed from V and 10 bases from J, the gap between germline ends came to 6 bases. CDR3 in DNA: TGTGCCATCAGTGAGGGGGCCTCACCCCTCCACTTT. Protein: CAISEGASPLHF.

The chain recombines TRBV7-9 with TRBJ2-6; 7 bases align to TRBD2. This CDR3 is 16 amino acids long. Germline CDR1 SEHNR, CDR2 FQNEAQ (reference sequence). The V and J ends lost 7 bases and 0 bases, in that order; junction bases with no gene match: 6. For the CDR3, the DNA is TGTGCCAGCAAAGCGGGGTTTAGCTCTGGGGCCAACGTCCTGACTTTC. Translation gives CASKAGFSSGANVLTF. Using reference TRBV7-9 and TRBJ2-6 for the parts outside the CDR3, the full variable domain is DTGVSQNPRHKITKRGQNVTFRCDPISEHNRLYWYRQTLGQGPEFLTYFQNEAQLEKSRLLSDRFSAERPKGSFSTLEIQRTEQGDSAMYLCASKAGFSSGANVLTFGAGSRLTVL.

The V call is TRBV7-2, the J call TRBJ2-1; tentatively, D is TRBD2 (6 bases). Trimming stripped 5 bases from V and 8 bases from J, with 19 bases between. The germline V gene has CDR1 SGHTA and CDR2 FQGNSA. The CDR3 consists of 15 residues. CDR3 residues: CASSRGWDSSHEQFF. The CDR3 DNA reads TGTGCCAGCAGCAGAGGTTGGGACTCGTCTCATGAGCAGTTCTTC.

This clone was detected once. The chain couples TRBV2 to TRBJ2-3; no clear D gene. The V and J ends lost 8 bases and 5 bases respectively, with 14 bases between them. The CDR3 runs to 13 residues. Germline CDR1 SNHLY, CDR2 FYNNEI. The CDR3 region is CASLPDYEDTQYF. The CDR3 nucleotides read TGTGCCAGCCTCCCAGATTACGAAGATACGCAGTATTTT.

The rearrangement uses TRBV19 and TRBJ1-1; the D is unclear. Trimming took 7 bases from V and 3 from J, leaving 18 bases between them. The CDR3 has 15 amino acids. CDR1 is LNHDA, CDR2 SQIVND, per germline (reference sequence). The CDR3 reads CASNPERGVDTEAFF. As DNA, the CDR3 is TGTGCCAGTAACCCCGAGCGGGGTGTCGACACTGAAGCTTTCTTT.